This TCR beta chain is drawn from a study of shared clonotypes between healthy human individuals. Assay: immunoSEQ multiplex PCR; the TCRdb copy retains only in-frame clones and omits some. Of 2 million to 2.5 million clones detected, approximately 96% appear once; the ten largest clones hold over 0.1%. Per germline, CDR1 SNHLY and CDR2 FYNNEI. The CDR3 contains 13 residues. V lost 4 bases and J 5 bases, leaving 11 bases between the germline ends. The clonotype originates from a young man in good health. The rearrangement uses TRBV2 and TRBJ2-5; no firm D call. The sequenced material came from naive CD4+ T cells sorted from blood. The subset is: CD45RA+ positively selected. CDR3 sequence: CASSGIASETQYF. DNA of the CDR3: TGTGCCAGCAGTGGAATAGCCTCCGAGACCCAGTACTTC.